This T cell receptor (beta chain) emerged from a study of blood T cell repertoires in COVID-19. CDR3 length: 14 amino acids. The germline V gene encodes CDR1 SGHRS and CDR2 YFSETQ. Trimming took 0 bases from V and 2 from J, leaving 8 bases between them. Membership in each cohort depended on participant-reported clinical history. TCRdb's copy holds only in-frame clones and misses some; the assay was immunoSEQ multiplex PCR. The table records over 200,000 clones, over 75% of them present only once. The TCR sequence derives from a man aged 35-49 years who had recovered from COVID-19. The V and J genes are TRBV5-1 and TRBJ2-5; tentatively, D is TRBD2 (5 bases). The sequencing input was PBMCs or T cells enriched from blood (not recorded which). The CDR3 protein is CASSLGGIQETQYF. CDR3 bases: TGCGCCAGCAGCTTGGGAGGGATTCAAGAGACCCAGTACTTC.